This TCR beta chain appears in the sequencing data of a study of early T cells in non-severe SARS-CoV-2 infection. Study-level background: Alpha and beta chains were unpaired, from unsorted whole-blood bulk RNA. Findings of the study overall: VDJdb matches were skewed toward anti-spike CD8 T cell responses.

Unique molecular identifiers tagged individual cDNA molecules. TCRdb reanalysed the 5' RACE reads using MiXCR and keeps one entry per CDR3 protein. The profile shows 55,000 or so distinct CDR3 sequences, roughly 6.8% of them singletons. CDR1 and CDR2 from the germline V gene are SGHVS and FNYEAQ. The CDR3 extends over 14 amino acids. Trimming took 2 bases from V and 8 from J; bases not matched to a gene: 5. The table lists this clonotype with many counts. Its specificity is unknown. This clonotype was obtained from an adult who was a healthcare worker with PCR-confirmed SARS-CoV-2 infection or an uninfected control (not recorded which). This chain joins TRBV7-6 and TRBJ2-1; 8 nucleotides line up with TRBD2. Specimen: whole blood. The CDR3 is CASSLTSGGYEQFF. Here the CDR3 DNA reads TGTGCCAGCAGCTTAACTAGCGGTGGGTATGAGCAGTTCTTC.